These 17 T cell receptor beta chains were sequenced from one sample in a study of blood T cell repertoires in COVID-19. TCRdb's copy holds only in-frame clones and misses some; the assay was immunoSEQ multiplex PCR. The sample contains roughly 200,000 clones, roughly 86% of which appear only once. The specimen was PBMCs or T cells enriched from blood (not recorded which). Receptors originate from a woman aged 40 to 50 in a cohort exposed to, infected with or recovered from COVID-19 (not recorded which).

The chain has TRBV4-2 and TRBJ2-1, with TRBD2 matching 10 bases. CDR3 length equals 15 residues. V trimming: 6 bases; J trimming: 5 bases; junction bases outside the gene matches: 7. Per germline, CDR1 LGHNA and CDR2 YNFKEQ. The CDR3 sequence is CASRTGTSVHNEQFF. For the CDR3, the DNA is TGTGCCAGCAGAACCGGGACTAGCGTTCACAATGAGCAGTTCTTC.

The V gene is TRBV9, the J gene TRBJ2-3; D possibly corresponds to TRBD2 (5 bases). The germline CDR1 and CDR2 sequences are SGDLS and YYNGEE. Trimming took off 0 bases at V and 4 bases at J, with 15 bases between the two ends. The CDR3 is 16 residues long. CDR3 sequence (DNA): TGTGCCAGCAGCGTAGGCGGTGGTAGCGTTGCAGATACGCAGTATTTT. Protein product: CASSVGGGSVADTQYF.

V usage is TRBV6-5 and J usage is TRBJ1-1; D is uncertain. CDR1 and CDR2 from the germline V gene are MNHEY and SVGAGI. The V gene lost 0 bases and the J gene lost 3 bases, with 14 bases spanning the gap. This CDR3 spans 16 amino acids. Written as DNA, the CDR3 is TGTGCCAGCAGTTACTCGTGGGAGGAGTGGTACACTGAAGCTTTCTTT. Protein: CASSYSWEEWYTEAFF.

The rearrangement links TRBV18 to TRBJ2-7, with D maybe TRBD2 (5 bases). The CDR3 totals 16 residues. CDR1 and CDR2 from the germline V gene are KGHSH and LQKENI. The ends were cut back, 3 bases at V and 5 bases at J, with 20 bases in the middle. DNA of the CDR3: TGTGCCAGCTCACCCCGAGGTGGATGGGAGTTGGACGAGCAGTACTTC. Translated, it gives CASSPRGGWELDEQYF. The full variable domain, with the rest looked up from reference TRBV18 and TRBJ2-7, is NAGVMQNPRHLVRRRGQEARLRCSPMKGHSHVYWYRQLPEEGLKFMVYLQKENIIDESGMPKERFSAEFPKEGPSILRIQQVVRGDSAAYFCASSPRGGWELDEQYFGPGTRLTVT.

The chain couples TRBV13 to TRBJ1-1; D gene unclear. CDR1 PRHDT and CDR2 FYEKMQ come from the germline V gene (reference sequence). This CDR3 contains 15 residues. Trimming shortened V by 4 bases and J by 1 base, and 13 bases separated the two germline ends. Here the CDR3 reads CASSSGSGPNTEAFF. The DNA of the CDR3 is TGTGCCAGCAGCTCGGGGTCCGGTCCGAACACTGAAGCTTTCTTT.

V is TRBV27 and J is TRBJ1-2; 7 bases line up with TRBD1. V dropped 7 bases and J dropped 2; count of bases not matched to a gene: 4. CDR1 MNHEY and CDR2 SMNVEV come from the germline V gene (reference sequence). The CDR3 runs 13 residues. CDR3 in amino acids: CASTAQGNYGYTF. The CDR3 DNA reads TGTGCCAGCACCGCACAGGGGAACTATGGCTACACCTTC.

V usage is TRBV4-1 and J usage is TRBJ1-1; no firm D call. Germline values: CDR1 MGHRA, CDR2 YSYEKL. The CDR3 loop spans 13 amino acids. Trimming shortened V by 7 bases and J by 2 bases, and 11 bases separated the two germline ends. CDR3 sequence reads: CASTEQFNTEAFF. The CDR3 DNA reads TGCGCCAGCACCGAACAATTCAACACTGAAGCTTTCTTT.

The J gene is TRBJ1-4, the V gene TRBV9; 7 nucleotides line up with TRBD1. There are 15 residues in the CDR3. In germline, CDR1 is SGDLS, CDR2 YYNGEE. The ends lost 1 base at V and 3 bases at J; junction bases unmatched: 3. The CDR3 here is CASSVSGQANEKLFF. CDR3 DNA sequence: TGTGCCAGCAGCGTAAGTGGACAGGCTAATGAAAAACTGTTTTTT. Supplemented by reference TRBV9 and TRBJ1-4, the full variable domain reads DSGVTQTPKHLITATGQRVTLRCSPRSGDLSVYWYQQSLDQGLQFLIQYYNGEERAKGNILERFSAQQFPDLHSELNLSSLELGDSALYFCASSVSGQANEKLFFGSGTQLSVL.

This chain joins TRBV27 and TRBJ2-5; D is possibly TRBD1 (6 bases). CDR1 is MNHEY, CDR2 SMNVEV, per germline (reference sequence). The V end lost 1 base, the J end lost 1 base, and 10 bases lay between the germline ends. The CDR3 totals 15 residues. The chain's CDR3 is CASSLLGASQETQYF. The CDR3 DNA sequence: TGTGCCAGCAGTTTATTGGGGGCCTCCCAAGAGACCCAGTACTTC.

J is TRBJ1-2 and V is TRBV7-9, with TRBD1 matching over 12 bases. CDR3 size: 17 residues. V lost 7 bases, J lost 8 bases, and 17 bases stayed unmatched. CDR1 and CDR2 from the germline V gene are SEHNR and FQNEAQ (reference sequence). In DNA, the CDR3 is TGTGCCAGCACCGGAGGGGACAGGGGGCGCTCGGGTAGGGGCTACACCTTC. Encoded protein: CASTGGDRGRSGRGYTF.

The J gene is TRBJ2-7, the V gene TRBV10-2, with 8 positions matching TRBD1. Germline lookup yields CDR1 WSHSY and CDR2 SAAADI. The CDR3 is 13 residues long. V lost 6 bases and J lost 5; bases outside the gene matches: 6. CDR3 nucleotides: TGCGCCAGCAGGGCAGGGGGCGAAAACGAGCAGTACTTC. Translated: CASRAGGENEQYF.

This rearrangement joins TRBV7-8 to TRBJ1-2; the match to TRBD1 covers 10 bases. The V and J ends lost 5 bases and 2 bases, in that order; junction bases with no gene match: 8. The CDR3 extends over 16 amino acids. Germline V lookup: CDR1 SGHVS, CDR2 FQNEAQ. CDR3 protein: CASSNRDRGRNYGYTF. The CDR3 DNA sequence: TGTGCCAGCAGCAACCGGGACAGGGGAAGGAACTATGGCTACACCTTC.

CDR3 residues: CASSRAGEWGSYTF. In DNA, the CDR3 is TGTGCCAGCAGTAGGGCAGGGGAATGGGGGAGCTACACCTTC. The chain uses TRBV28 and TRBJ1-2; TRBD1 might be the D (6 bases). Germline values: CDR1 MDHEN, CDR2 SYDVKM. The CDR3 runs to 14 residues. V lost 5 bases, J lost 9 bases, and 19 bases lay in between.

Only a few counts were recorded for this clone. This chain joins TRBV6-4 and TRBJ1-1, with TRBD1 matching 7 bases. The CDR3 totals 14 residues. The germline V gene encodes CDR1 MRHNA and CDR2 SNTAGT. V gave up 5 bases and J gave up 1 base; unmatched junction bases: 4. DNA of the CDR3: TGTGCCAGCAGTCCCGGGACAGAGAACACTGAAGCTTTCTTT. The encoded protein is CASSPGTENTEAFF.

The DNA of the CDR3 is TGCGCCAGCAGAAAAAATCCCGGACTAGCGGGGGGTAATGAGCAGTTCTTC. It is translated as CASRKNPGLAGGNEQFF. J is TRBJ2-1 and V is TRBV10-2; 14 bases are a match to TRBD2. Germline assignment: CDR1 WSHSY and CDR2 SAAADI. There are 17 residues in the CDR3. The trim removed 6 bases at V and 7 bases at J, leaving 11 bases unmatched.

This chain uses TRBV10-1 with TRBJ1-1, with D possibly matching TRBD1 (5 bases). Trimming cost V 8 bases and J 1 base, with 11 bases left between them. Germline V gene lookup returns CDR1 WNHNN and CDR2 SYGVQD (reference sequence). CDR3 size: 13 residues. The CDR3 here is CASADTSNTEAFF. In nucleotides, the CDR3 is TGCGCCAGCGCGGACACATCGAACACTGAAGCTTTCTTT.

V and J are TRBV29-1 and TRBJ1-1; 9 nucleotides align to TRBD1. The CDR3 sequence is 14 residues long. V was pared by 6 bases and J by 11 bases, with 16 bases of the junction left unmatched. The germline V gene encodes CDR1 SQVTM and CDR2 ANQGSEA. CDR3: CSVDRGDRAPGAFF. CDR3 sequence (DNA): TGCAGCGTCGACCGCGGGGACAGGGCACCGGGTGCTTTCTTT.